This T cell receptor beta chain comes out of a study of response to subunit inactivated influenza vaccine. Overall study findings and caveats: After each seasonal influenza vaccination, few new T cells are recruited, the authors suggested.

Trimming removed 6 bases from V and 0 bases from J, with 15 bases in between. CDR1 and CDR2 (germline): MDHEN, SYDVKM. CDR3 length equals 16 residues. This clonotype was seen ten or more times. Its antigen is as yet unknown. TCRdb redid the calling of the RT-PCR reads with MiXCR, one entry per CDR3 protein. The sample consists of approximately 160,000 distinct CDR3 sequences, roughly 10% of them appearing once. The TCR originated in a man in his fifties or sixties who received an inactivated influenza vaccine. The V call is TRBV28, the J call TRBJ2-4; unclear D gene. Here the sequenced sample was CD8+ T cells sorted from PBMCs, taken 23 to 25 months after vaccination. The CDR3 loop is CASRDGLGLAKNIQYF. Written as DNA, the CDR3 is TGTGCCAGCAGGGACGGATTAGGATTAGCCAAAAACATTCAGTACTTC.